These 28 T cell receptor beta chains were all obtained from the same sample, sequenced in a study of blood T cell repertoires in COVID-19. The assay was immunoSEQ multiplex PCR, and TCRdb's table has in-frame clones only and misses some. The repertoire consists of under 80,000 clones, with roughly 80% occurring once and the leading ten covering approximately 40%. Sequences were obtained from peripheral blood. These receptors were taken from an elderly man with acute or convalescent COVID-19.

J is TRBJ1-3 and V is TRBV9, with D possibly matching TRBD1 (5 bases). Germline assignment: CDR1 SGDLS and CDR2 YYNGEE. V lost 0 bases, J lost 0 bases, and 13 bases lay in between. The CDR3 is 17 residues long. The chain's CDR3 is CASSVDDRAYSGNTIYF. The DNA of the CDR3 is TGTGCCAGCAGCGTAGACGACAGAGCCTACTCTGGAAACACCATATATTTT.

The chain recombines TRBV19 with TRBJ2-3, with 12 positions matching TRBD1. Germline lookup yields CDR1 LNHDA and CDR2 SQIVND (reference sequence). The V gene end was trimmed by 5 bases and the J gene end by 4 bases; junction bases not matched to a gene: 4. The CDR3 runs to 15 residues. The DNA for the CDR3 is TGTGCCAGTAGTGGGGGGACAGGGGGCTCAGATACGCAGTATTTT. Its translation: CASSGGTGGSDTQYF.

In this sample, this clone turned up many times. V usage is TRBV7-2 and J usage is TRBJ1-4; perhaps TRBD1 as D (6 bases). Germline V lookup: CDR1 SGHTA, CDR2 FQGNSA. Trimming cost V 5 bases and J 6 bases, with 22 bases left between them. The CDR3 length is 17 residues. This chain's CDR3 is CASSPRPLQGAYEKLFF. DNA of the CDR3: TGTGCCAGCAGCCCTCGACCCTTACAGGGAGCTTATGAAAAACTGTTTTTT.

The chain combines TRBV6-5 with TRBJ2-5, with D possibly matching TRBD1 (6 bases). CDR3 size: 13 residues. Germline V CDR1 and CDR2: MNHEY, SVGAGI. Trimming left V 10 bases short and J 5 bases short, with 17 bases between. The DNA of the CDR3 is TGTGCCACCGACAGGCAGGGTATGGAGACCCAGTACTTC. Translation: CATDRQGMETQYF.

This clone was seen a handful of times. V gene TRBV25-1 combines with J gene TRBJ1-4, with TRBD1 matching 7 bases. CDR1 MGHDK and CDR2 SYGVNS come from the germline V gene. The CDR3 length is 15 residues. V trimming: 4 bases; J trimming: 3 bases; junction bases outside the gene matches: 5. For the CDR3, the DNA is TGTGCCAGCAGTGTTAGGACAGGAGCTAATGAAAAACTGTTTTTT. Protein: CASSVRTGANEKLFF.

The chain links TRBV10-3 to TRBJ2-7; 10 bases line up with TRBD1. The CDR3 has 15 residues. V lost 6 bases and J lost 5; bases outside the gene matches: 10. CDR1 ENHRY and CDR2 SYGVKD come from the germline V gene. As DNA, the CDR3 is TGTGCCATCAGGTCTGCCGGGACAGGGGCGAACGAGCAGTACTTC. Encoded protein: CAIRSAGTGANEQYF.

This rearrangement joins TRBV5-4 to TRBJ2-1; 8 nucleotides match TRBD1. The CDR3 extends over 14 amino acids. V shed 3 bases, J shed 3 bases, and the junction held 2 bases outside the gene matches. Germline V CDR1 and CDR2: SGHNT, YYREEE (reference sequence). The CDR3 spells CASSWTGRYNEQFF. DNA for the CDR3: TGTGCCAGCAGCTGGACAGGGCGCTACAATGAGCAGTTCTTC. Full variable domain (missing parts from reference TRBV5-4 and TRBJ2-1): ETGVTQSPTHLIKTRGQQVTLRCSSQSGHNTVSWYQQALGQGPQFIFQYYREEENGRGNFPPRFSGLQFPNYSSELNVNALELDDSALYLCASSWTGRYNEQFFGPGTRLTVL.

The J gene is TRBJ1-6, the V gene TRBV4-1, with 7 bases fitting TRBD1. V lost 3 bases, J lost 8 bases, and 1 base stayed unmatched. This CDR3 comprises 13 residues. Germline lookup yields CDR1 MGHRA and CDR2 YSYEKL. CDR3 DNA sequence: TGCGCCAGCAGCCAGGGGACAGATTCACCCCTCCACTTT. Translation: CASSQGTDSPLHF.

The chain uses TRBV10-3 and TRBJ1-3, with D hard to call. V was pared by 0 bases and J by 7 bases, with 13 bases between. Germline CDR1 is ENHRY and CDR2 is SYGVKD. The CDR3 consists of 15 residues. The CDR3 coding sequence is TGTGCCATCAGTGAGTCACCAGGAGGAGAGAACACCATATATTTT. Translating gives CAISESPGGENTIYF.

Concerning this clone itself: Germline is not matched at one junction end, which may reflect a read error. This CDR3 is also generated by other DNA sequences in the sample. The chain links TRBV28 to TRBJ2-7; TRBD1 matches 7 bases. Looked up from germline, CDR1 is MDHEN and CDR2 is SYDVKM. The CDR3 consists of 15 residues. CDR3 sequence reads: CASSFSGTVRYEQYF. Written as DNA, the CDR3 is TGTGCCAGTAGTTTCTCCGGGACAGTTCGGTACGAGCAGTACTTC. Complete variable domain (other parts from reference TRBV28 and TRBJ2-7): DVKVTQSSRYLVKRTGEKVFLECVQDMDHENMFWYRQDPGLGLRLIYFSYDVKMKEKGDIPEGYSVSREKKERFSLILESASTNQTSMYLCASSFSGTVRYEQYFGPGTRLTVT.

The CDR3 spells CASRALSGANVLTF. The CDR3 bases are TGTGCCAGCAGGGCCCTCTCTGGGGCCAACGTCCTGACTTTC. This sequence joins TRBV6-5 and TRBJ2-6; D is uncertain. V lost 6 bases, J lost 0 bases, and 6 bases lay in between. The CDR3 covers 14 residues. Germline assignment: CDR1 MNHEY and CDR2 SVGAGI.

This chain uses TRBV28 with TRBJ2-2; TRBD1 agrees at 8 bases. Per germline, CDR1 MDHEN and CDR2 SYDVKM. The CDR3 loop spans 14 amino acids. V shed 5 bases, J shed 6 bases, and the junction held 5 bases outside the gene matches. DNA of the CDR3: TGTGCCAGCAGTACCCAGACAGGGGCCGGGGAGCTGTTTTTT. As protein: CASSTQTGAGELFF.

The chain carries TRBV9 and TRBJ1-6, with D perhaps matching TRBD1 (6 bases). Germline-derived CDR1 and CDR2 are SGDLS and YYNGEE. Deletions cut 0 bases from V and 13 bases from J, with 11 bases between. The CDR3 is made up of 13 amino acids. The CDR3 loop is CASSVDEGEPLHF. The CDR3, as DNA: TGTGCCAGCAGCGTAGACGAGGGGGAGCCCCTCCACTTT.

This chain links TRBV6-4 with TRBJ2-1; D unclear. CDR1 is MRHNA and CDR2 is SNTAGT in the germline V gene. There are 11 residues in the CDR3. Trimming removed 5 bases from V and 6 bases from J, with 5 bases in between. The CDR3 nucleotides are TGTGCCAGCAGTCTAGGCAATGAGCAGTTCTTC. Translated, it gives CASSLGNEQFF.

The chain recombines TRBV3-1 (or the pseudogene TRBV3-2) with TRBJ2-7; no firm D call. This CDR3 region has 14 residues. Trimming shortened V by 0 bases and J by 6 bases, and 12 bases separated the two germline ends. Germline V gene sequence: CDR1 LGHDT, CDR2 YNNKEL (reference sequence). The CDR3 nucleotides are TGTGCCAGCAGCCAAGAAGAGACGGCGGCCGAGCAGTACTTC. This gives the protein CASSQEETAAEQYF.

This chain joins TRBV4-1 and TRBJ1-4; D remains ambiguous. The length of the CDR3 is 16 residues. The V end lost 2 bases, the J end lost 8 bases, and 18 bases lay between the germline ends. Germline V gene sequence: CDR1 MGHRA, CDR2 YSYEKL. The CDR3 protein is CASSQNPDPPGEKLFF. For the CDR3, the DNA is TGCGCCAGCAGCCAAAACCCGGATCCTCCGGGGGAAAAACTGTTTTTT.

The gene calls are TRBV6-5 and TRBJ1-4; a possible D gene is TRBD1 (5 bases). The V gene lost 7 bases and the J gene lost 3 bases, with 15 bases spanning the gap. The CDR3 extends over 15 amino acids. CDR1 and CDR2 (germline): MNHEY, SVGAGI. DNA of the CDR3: TGTGCCAGCATCCTTTTAACAGGATCTAATGAAAAACTGTTTTTT. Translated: CASILLTGSNEKLFF.

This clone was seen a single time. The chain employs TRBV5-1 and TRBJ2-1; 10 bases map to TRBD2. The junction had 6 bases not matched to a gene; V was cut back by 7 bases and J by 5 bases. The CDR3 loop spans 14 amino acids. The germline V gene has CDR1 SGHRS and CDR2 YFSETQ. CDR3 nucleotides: TGCGCCAGCCGAGGACTAGCGGAGAACAATGAGCAGTTCTTC. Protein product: CASRGLAENNEQFF.

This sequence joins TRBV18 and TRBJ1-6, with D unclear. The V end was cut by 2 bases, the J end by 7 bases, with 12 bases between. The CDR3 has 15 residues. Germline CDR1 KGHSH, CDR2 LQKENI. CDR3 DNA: TGTGCCAGCTCACCATCTTTACAGAAAAATTCACCCCTCCACTTT. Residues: CASSPSLQKNSPLHF.

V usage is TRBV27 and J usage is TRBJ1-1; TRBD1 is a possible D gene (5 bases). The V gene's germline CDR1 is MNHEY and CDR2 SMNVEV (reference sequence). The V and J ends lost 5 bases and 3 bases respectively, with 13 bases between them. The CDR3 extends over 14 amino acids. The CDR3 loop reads CASSRTGGYTEAFF. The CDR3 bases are TGTGCCAGCAGTCGTACGGGGGGTTACACTGAAGCTTTCTTT.

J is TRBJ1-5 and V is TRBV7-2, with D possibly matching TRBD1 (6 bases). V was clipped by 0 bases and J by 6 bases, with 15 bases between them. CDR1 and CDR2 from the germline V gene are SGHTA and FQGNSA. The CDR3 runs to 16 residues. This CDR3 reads CASSLAGRGVGQPQHF. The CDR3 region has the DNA TGTGCCAGCAGCTTAGCGGGCAGGGGAGTGGGTCAGCCCCAGCATTTT.

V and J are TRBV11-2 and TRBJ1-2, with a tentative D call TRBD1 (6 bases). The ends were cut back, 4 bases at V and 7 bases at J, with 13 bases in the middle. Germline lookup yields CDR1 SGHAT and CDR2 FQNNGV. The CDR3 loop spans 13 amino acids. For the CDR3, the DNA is TGTGCCAGCAGCTCAACAGGGTTGGGTGGCTACACCTTC. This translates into CASSSTGLGGYTF.

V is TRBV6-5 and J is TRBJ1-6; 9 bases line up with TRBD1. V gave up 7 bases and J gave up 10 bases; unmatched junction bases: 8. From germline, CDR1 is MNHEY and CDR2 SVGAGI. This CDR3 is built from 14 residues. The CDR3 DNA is TGTGCCAGCACCACCGGGACAGGGACCTCACCCCTCCACTTT. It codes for CASTTGTGTSPLHF.

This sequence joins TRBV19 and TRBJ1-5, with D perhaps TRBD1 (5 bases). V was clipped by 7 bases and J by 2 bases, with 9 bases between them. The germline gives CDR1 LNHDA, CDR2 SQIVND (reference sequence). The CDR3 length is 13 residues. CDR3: CASKAGGNQPQHF. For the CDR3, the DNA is TGTGCCAGTAAGGCGGGGGGCAATCAGCCCCAGCATTTT. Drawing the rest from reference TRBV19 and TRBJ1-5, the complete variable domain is DGGITQSPKYLFRKEGQNVTLSCEQNLNHDAMYWYRQDPGQGLRLIYYSQIVNDFQKGDIAEGYSVSREKKESFPLTVTSAQKNPTAFYLCASKAGGNQPQHFGDGTRLSIL.

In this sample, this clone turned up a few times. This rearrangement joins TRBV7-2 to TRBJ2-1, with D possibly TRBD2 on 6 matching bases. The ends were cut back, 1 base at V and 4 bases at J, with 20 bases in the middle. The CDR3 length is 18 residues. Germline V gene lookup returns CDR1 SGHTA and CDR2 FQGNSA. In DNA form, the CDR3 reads TGTGCCAGCAGCTTAGAACCCCCCTTCGAGCGGGTATACAATGAGCAGTTCTTC. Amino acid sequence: CASSLEPPFERVYNEQFF.

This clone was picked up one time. The CDR3 is CASSLEGNPRNSPLHF. Written as DNA, the CDR3 is TGTGCCAGCAGCTTGGAAGGTAACCCGAGGAATTCACCCCTCCACTTT. V is TRBV5-4 and J is TRBJ1-6; D gene ambiguous. Trimming removed 0 bases at V and 7 bases at J, with 14 bases between. Germline V lookup: CDR1 SGHNT, CDR2 YYREEE (reference sequence). The CDR3 is made up of 16 amino acids.

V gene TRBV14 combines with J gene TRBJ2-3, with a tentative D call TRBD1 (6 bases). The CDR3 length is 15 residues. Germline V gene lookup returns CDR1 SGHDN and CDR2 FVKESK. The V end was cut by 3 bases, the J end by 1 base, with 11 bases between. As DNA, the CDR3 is TGTGCCAGCAGCCAGTTACAGGGACGCACAGATACGCAGTATTTT. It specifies CASSQLQGRTDTQYF.

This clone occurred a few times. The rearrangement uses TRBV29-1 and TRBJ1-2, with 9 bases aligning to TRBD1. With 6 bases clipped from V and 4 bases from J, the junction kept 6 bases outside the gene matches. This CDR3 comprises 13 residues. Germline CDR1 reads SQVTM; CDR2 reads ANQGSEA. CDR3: CSVTGGFSYGYTF. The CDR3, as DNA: TGCAGCGTCACAGGGGGCTTTAGCTATGGCTACACCTTC.